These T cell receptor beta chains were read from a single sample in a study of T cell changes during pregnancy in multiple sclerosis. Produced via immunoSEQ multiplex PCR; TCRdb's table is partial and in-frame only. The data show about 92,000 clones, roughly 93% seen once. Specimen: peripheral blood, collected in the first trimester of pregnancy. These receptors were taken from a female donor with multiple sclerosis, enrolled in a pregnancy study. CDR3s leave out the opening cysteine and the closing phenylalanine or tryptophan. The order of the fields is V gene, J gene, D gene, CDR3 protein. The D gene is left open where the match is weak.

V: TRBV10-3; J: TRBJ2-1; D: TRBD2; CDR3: AIRTSQGVSNNEQF
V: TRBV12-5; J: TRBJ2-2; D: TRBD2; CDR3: ASGSSGGTGELF
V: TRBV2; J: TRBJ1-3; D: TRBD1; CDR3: ANLVPGQDSSGNTIY
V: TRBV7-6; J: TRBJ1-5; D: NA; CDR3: ASSAGPLDQPQH
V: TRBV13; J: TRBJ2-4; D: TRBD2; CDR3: ASSASGGFGIQY
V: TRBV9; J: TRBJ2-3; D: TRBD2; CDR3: ASSPGVAGGTDTQY
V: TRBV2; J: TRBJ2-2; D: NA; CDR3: ASSEEDSRGTGELF
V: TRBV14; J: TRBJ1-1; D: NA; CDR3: ASSQDISEAF
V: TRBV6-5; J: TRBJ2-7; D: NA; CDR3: ASSDPGDRYEQY
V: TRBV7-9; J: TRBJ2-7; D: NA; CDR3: ASSSPDRMVYEQY
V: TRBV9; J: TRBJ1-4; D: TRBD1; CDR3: ASSVVRDRATNEKLF
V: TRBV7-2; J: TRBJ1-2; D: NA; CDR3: ASSSREIYGYT
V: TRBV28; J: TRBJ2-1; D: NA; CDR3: ASSLETVSSYNEQF
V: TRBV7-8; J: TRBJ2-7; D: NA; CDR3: ASSLVFSGNEQY
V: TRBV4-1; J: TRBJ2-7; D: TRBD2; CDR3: ASSGLAGAYEQY
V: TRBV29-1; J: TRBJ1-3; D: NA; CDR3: STRQASGNTIY
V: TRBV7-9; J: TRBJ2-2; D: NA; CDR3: ASSLASGFAGELF
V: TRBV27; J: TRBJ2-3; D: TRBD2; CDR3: ASRAGLADSDTQY
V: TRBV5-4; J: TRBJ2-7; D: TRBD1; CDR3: ASSLGRTGFSYEQY
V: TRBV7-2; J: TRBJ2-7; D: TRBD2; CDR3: ASSSGLAGGHGLNYEQY
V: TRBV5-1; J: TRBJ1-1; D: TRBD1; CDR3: ASSDGTGGLASEAF
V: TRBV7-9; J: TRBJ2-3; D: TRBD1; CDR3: ASSPGDRASIRDTQY
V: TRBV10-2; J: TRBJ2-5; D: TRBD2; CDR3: ASSERGEETQY
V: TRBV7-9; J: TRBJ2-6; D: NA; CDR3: ASRQTGQQGSGANVLT